A selection of T cell receptor beta chains follows, all from one sample in a study of cytomegalovirus exposure and HLA in healthy donors. The repertoire was sequenced with immunoSEQ multiplex PCR; TCRdb's copy has only in-frame clones and lacks some. This table has about 180,000 clones, roughly 77% appearing once. The sequencing input was PBMCs. Source of these receptors: a woman aged 25-40 years in good health and CMV-seronegative. Both conserved end residues are part of each CDR3. Each record gives: J gene, D gene, clone size, V gene, CDR3 DNA, CDR3 protein. D genes are given only for firm matches. Size is omitted from some rows. Given values are once, few, many or a class for expanded clones.

J: TRBJ1-2
D: TRBD1
size: few
V: TRBV4-1
DNA: TGCGCCAGCAGCCAAGAGGGGACAGGGTCTAACTATGGCTACACCTTC
CDR3: CASSQEGTGSNYGYTF

J: TRBJ1-1
D: .
size: .
V: TRBV29-1
DNA: TGCAGCATAGGGGGTTTCGGCACTGAAGCTTTCTTT
CDR3: CSIGGFGTEAFF

J: TRBJ2-3
D: TRBD1
size: .
V: TRBV29-1
DNA: TGCAGCGTCCGGGACAGTTACACAGATACGCAGTATTTT
CDR3: CSVRDSYTDTQYF

J: TRBJ1-5
D: .
size: .
V: TRBV19
DNA: TGTGCCAGTAGTATAACACAGGGCAGAGGCAATCAGCCCCAGCATTTT
CDR3: CASSITQGRGNQPQHF

J: TRBJ2-2
D: TRBD1
size: .
V: TRBV25-1
DNA: TGTGCCAGCATTAAAGGGACAGGAGCAACCGGGGAGCTGTTTTTT
CDR3: CASIKGTGATGELFF

J: TRBJ1-2
D: .
size: .
V: TRBV7-8
DNA: TGTGCCAGCAGCTCTTGGTCTTTGGGCGGGATTGGCTACACCTTC
CDR3: CASSSWSLGGIGYTF

J: TRBJ2-1
D: .
size: few
V: TRBV30
DNA: TGTGCCTGGAGCAGGTCATACAATGAGCAGTTCTTC
CDR3: CAWSRSYNEQFF

J: TRBJ1-6
D: .
size: .
V: TRBV18
DNA: TGTGCCAGCTCACCAGCAGGGCCCTATAATTCACCCCTCCACTTT
CDR3: CASSPAGPYNSPLHF

J: TRBJ2-7
D: .
size: .
V: TRBV7-9
DNA: TGTGCCAGCAGCCAAAGTACAGGCATGGGGCAGTACTTC
CDR3: CASSQSTGMGQYF

J: TRBJ2-4
D: .
size: .
V: TRBV27
DNA: TGTGCCAGCAGTTCCGGACTACCATCGGCCAAAAACATTCAGTACTTC
CDR3: CASSSGLPSAKNIQYF

J: TRBJ1-5
D: TRBD1
size: .
V: TRBV19
DNA: TGTGCCAGTAGACCAAGGGCGGACAGGAGTAATCAGCCCCAGCATTTT
CDR3: CASRPRADRSNQPQHF

J: TRBJ1-2
D: .
size: .
V: TRBV30
DNA: TGTGCCTGGAGTGTAATGGGGCGGGGGGGCTACACCTTC
CDR3: CAWSVMGRGGYTF

J: TRBJ2-7
D: .
size: .
V: TRBV30
DNA: TGTGCCTGGAGCCTTGGGGGGTACGAGCAGTACTTC
CDR3: CAWSLGGYEQYF

J: TRBJ2-3
D: TRBD2
size: .
V: TRBV7-8
DNA: TGTGCCAGCAGCTTAACTTGGAGCGGGGGCACAGATACGCAGTATTTT
CDR3: CASSLTWSGGTDTQYF

J: TRBJ1-2
D: .
size: .
V: TRBV7-3
DNA: TGTGCCAGCAGCCTCGGCCAGGGGTATGGCTACACCTTC
CDR3: CASSLGQGYGYTF

J: TRBJ2-1
D: .
size: .
V: TRBV5-1
DNA: TGCGCCAGCAGCCCGGACATAACCCTCAATGAGCAGTTCTTC
CDR3: CASSPDITLNEQFF

J: TRBJ1-1
D: .
size: .
V: TRBV27
DNA: TGTGCCAGCAGTTTATCTGGGCTGATGAACACTGAAGCTTTCTTT
CDR3: CASSLSGLMNTEAFF

J: TRBJ1-1
D: .
size: once
V: TRBV19
DNA: TGTGCCAGTAGTAGCAAGCTGAACACTGAAGCTTTCTTT
CDR3: CASSSKLNTEAFF

J: TRBJ1-3
D: .
size: .
V: TRBV29-1
DNA: TGCAGCGCTGGGGCGAGCGGAAACACCATATATTTT
CDR3: CSAGASGNTIYF

J: TRBJ2-4
D: .
size: .
V: TRBV7-9
DNA: TGTGCCAGCAGCTCCGCGGGACAGTTTGGTGGCAAAAACATTCAGTACTTC
CDR3: CASSSAGQFGGKNIQYF

J: TRBJ1-5
D: .
size: .
V: TRBV4-2
DNA: TGTGCCAGCAGCCAAGTGGGAGATCAGCCCCAGCATTTT
CDR3: CASSQVGDQPQHF

J: TRBJ1-2
D: .
size: few
V: TRBV10-2
DNA: TGCGCCAGCAGCCTGGGGGGAGGGGGCTATGGCTACACCTTC
CDR3: CASSLGGGGYGYTF

J: TRBJ2-2
D: TRBD2
size: .
V: TRBV5-1
DNA: TGCGCCAGCAGCGCGGACTTACTAGCGGGGGGGACCGGGGAGCTGTTTTTT
CDR3: CASSADLLAGGTGELFF

J: TRBJ1-2
D: .
size: .
V: TRBV6-5
DNA: TGTGCCAGCACTCAGGGCTATGGCTACACCTTC
CDR3: CASTQGYGYTF

J: TRBJ2-7
D: TRBD1
size: .
V: TRBV7-2
DNA: TGTGCCAGCAGCTTAATATTGAGAGGGACAGGGTTGTACTTC
CDR3: CASSLILRGTGLYF

J: TRBJ2-1
D: .
size: few
V: TRBV6-5
DNA: TGTGCCAGCACACGGGGGTCCTACAATGAGCAGTTCTTC
CDR3: CASTRGSYNEQFF

J: TRBJ1-4
D: .
size: few
V: TRBV5-5
DNA: TGTGCCAGCAGCCCAGGAGGGTTTGGTGAAAAACTGTTTTTT
CDR3: CASSPGGFGEKLFF

J: TRBJ2-3
D: .
size: .
V: TRBV6-5
DNA: TGTGCCAGCCGCTCAACAACAGATACGCAGTATTTT
CDR3: CASRSTTDTQYF

J: TRBJ1-1
D: .
size: .
V: TRBV5-6
DNA: TGTGCCAGCAGCTTGGACGTCGGGGGAACTGAAGCTTTCTTT
CDR3: CASSLDVGGTEAFF

J: TRBJ1-1
D: .
size: .
V: TRBV6-5
DNA: TGTGCCAGCAGTTTCGGAGGGGAGAACACTGAAGCTTTCTTT
CDR3: CASSFGGENTEAFF

J: TRBJ2-5
D: .
size: .
V: TRBV5-6
DNA: TGTGCCAGCAGCTTGACCGAAGCCCAAGAGACCCAGTACTTC
CDR3: CASSLTEAQETQYF

J: TRBJ1-1
D: TRBD1
size: once
V: TRBV15
DNA: TGTGCCACCAGTGGGGGACAGTCCCTCCTTTTGATGAACACTGAAGCTTTCTTT
CDR3: CATSGGQSLLLMNTEAFF

J: TRBJ1-2
D: .
size: once
V: TRBV30
DNA: TGTGCCGCAACAGGGATGACTAACTATGGCTACACCTTC
CDR3: CAATGMTNYGYTF

J: TRBJ1-1
D: .
size: once
V: TRBV30
DNA: TGTGCCTGGAGTAGGCAGGGGAACACTGAAGCTTTCTTT
CDR3: CAWSRQGNTEAFF

J: TRBJ1-3
D: .
size: .
V: TRBV6-5
DNA: TGTGCCAGCAGCCTGGCCGCCACCACTGGAAACACCATATATTTT
CDR3: CASSLAATTGNTIYF

J: TRBJ1-1
D: .
size: .
V: TRBV7-7
DNA: TGTGCTAGCCGAGTGAGGGAGATAGCTTTCTTT
CDR3: CASRVREIAFF

J: TRBJ1-2
D: TRBD1
size: .
V: TRBV29-1
DNA: TGCAGCGTGGGTGGACAGGGGGTCAACTATGGCTACACCTTC
CDR3: CSVGGQGVNYGYTF

J: TRBJ1-1
D: .
size: .
V: TRBV4-3
DNA: TGCGCCAGCAGCCAAGTCGACGGGGGGATGGCTGAAGCTTTCTTT
CDR3: CASSQVDGGMAEAFF

J: TRBJ1-2
D: TRBD1
size: .
V: TRBV5-1
DNA: TGCGCCAGCAGCTTGGGACAGGGTAACTATGGCTACACCTTC
CDR3: CASSLGQGNYGYTF